The 21 T cell receptor beta chains listed next were all sequenced from one sample in a study of OX40 agonist ivuxolimab in advanced cancers. Assay used: immunoSEQ multiplex PCR; TCRdb lists only in-frame clones, some missing. This table holds roughly 73,000 clones, approximately 88% found once. Material: CD4+ or CD8+ T cells sorted from blood, obtained in a trial of the OX40 agonist ivuxolimab. These receptors came from an adult with an advanced solid tumor such as melanoma, head and neck, liver or kidney cancer.

This clone was found once. This sample also contains other DNA sequences that code for the same CDR3. This sequence joins TRBV6-5 and TRBJ1-1; 10 bases agree with TRBD1. This CDR3 has 14 amino acids. J gave up 1 base and V 6 bases, and 2 bases lay outside the gene matches. Germline CDR1 is MNHEY and CDR2 is SVGAGI. The CDR3 is CASSRQGANTEAFF. The CDR3 nucleotides read TGTGCCAGCAGCCGACAGGGGGCGAACACTGAAGCTTTCTTT.

This rearrangement joins TRBV5-1 to TRBJ1-2; 10 bases line up with TRBD1. V gave up 1 base and J gave up 5 bases; unmatched junction bases: 2. The CDR3 is 14 residues long. CDR1 and CDR2 from the germline V gene are SGHRS and YFSETQ. The CDR3 nucleotides are TGCGCCAGCAGCTTGCGGACAGGGGGGTATGGCTACACCTTC. Its translation: CASSLRTGGYGYTF. Using reference TRBV5-1 and TRBJ1-2 for the parts outside the CDR3, the full variable domain is KAGVTQTPRYLIKTRGQQVTLSCSPISGHRSVSWYQQTPGQGLQFLFEYFSETQRNKGNFPGRFSGRQFSNSRSEMNVSTLELGDSALYLCASSLRTGGYGYTFGSGTRLTVV.

This clone appeared once. The chain joins TRBV7-8 to TRBJ2-7, with 11 bases that match TRBD2. This CDR3 is built from 14 residues. V shed 5 bases and J 6 bases; nucleotides not matched to a gene: 6. CDR1 and CDR2 (germline): SGHVS, FQNEAQ. The DNA of the CDR3 is TGTGCCAGCAGCCCTACTAGCGGGAGAAGCGAGCAGTACTTC. Protein product: CASSPTSGRSEQYF.

The DNA for the CDR3 is TGTGCCACCAGCAGAACAGAAGATGAAAAACTGTTTTTT. Its protein is CATSRTEDEKLFF. This sequence joins TRBV15 and TRBJ1-4; D gene ambiguous. The length of the CDR3 is 13 residues. V lost 2 bases to trimming and J lost 6 bases, with 7 bases between them. Germline assignment: CDR1 LNHNV and CDR2 YYDKDF (reference sequence).

The V call is TRBV18, the J call TRBJ2-5; unclear D gene. Trimming shortened V by 9 bases and J by 4 bases, and 18 bases separated the two germline ends. The CDR3 is 14 amino acids. CDR1 and CDR2 from the germline V gene are KGHSH and LQKENI. The CDR3 spells CASKSLNSAETQYF. The CDR3 coding sequence is TGTGCCAGTAAATCCTTGAACTCCGCAGAGACCCAGTACTTC.

V gene TRBV28 combines with J gene TRBJ1-6; 7 nucleotides line up with TRBD1. The ends lost 6 bases at V and 9 bases at J; junction bases unmatched: 17. Germline V gene sequence: CDR1 MDHEN, CDR2 SYDVKM. This CDR3 spans 17 amino acids. For the CDR3, the DNA is TGTGCCAGCAGCGAATTACCGACAGGGCCGTTTCTTTCACCCCTCCACTTT. Protein product: CASSELPTGPFLSPLHF.

V usage is TRBV9 and J usage is TRBJ2-2; 9 bases are shared with TRBD1. Trimming removed 4 bases from V and 8 bases from J; junction bases left unmatched: 6. Germline V CDR1 and CDR2: SGDLS, YYNGEE. This CDR3 region has 14 residues. The CDR3 loop reads CASSTHRGQGELFF. The CDR3 bases are TGTGCCAGCAGCACACACAGGGGGCAGGGGGAGCTGTTTTTT.

The genes are TRBV6-5 and TRBJ2-4, with D perhaps TRBD1 or TRBD2 (5 bases each). Trimming took 6 bases from V and 0 from J, leaving 9 bases between them. CDR3 length: 14 amino acids. Germline values: CDR1 MNHEY, CDR2 SVGAGI. CDR3 sequence (DNA): TGTGCCAGCAGAGAGGGGACAGCCAAAAACATTCAGTACTTC. Protein sequence: CASREGTAKNIQYF.

This chain links TRBV10-3 with TRBJ2-7; D perhaps matches TRBD1 (6 bases). The ends were cut back, 1 base at V and 0 bases at J, with 10 bases in the middle. The V gene's germline CDR1 is ENHRY and CDR2 SYGVKD. There are 15 residues in the CDR3. The DNA of the CDR3 is TGTGCCATCAGTGAGTACGGACAGTCCTCCTACGAGCAGTACTTC. It encodes CAISEYGQSSYEQYF.

The genes are TRBV7-3 and TRBJ2-3; 10 bases line up with TRBD1. Germline V lookup: CDR1 SGHTA, CDR2 FQGTGA. The CDR3 spans 14 residues. With V trimmed by 5 bases and J by 4 bases, 3 bases remained unmatched. DNA for the CDR3: TGTGCCAGCAGCACCGGACAGGGGGCAGATACGCAGTATTTT. Its protein is CASSTGQGADTQYF.

This rearrangement joins TRBV7-9 to TRBJ1-3; no clear D gene. The CDR3 is 16 amino acids. Trimming removed 1 base from V and 0 bases from J, with 10 bases in between. Germline CDR1 is SEHNR and CDR2 is FQNEAQ (reference sequence). The chain's CDR3 is CASSLGWPNSGNTIYF. CDR3 bases: TGTGCCAGCAGCTTAGGCTGGCCCAACTCTGGAAACACCATATATTTT. The full variable domain, its missing parts supplied by reference TRBV7-9 and TRBJ1-3, is DTGVSQNPRHKITKRGQNVTFRCDPISEHNRLYWYRQTLGQGPEFLTYFQNEAQLEKSRLLSDRFSAERPKGSFSTLEIQRTEQGDSAMYLCASSLGWPNSGNTIYFGEGSWLTVV.

The V call is TRBV28, the J call TRBJ2-5; D uncertain. V lost 7 bases and J lost 3, with 15 bases in between. The CDR3 is made up of 14 amino acids. Germline lookup yields CDR1 MDHEN and CDR2 SYDVKM. DNA for the CDR3: TGTGCCAGCAAAACGTCGGGTATTGAAGAGACCCAGTACTTC. Protein sequence: CASKTSGIEETQYF.

This clone came up once. The J gene is TRBJ1-3, the V gene TRBV19; D gene uncertain. V shed 7 bases and J shed 4 bases, with 11 bases lying between them. Germline CDR1 LNHDA, CDR2 SQIVND (reference sequence). The length of the CDR3 is 13 residues. The CDR3 bases are TGTGCCAGTATGATGGCAGCCGGAAACACCATATATTTT. The encoded protein is CASMMAAGNTIYF.

This clone has just a few counts. The CDR3 DNA reads TGTGCCAGCAGCCCTACGACAGGGTTAGGAGGCTACACCTTC. Protein: CASSPTTGLGGYTF. The chain is built from TRBV9 and TRBJ1-2, with 7 nucleotides matching TRBD1. The ends lost 4 bases at V and 8 bases at J; junction bases unmatched: 11. CDR1 and CDR2 (germline): SGDLS, YYNGEE. This CDR3 has 14 amino acids.

The V gene is TRBV4-1, the J gene TRBJ2-5; possibly TRBD1 for D (6 bases). The CDR3 is 16 residues long. Looked up from germline, CDR1 is MGHRA and CDR2 is YSYEKL. V was pared by 4 bases and J by 4 bases, with 19 bases between. The CDR3 spells CASSLSTTGISETQYF. The CDR3 DNA reads TGCGCCAGCAGCCTTTCGACCACAGGGATTTCAGAGACCCAGTACTTC.

This chain's CDR3 is CASSLQRGRTYEQYF. The CDR3 coding sequence is TGTGCCAGCAGTCTTCAGCGGGGGAGGACCTACGAGCAGTACTTC. This chain connects TRBV6-1 to TRBJ2-7; TRBD2 aligns across 8 bases. CDR3 length: 15 residues. J gave up 2 bases and V 5 bases, and 8 bases lay outside the gene matches. Per germline, CDR1 MNHNS and CDR2 SASEGT.

The chain has TRBV6-5 and TRBJ2-1; TRBD1 aligns across 9 bases. V lost 4 bases to trimming and J lost 6 bases; unmatched junction nucleotides: 10. This CDR3 region has 16 residues. The germline V gene has CDR1 MNHEY and CDR2 SVGAGI. The CDR3 loop reads CASSSLGTGKRNEQFF. CDR3 DNA: TGTGCCAGCAGTTCTCTGGGGACAGGGAAACGCAATGAGCAGTTCTTC.

The chain carries TRBV5-1 and TRBJ2-3; 12 bases are shared with TRBD2. V lost 4 bases and J lost 1; bases outside the gene matches: 4. The CDR3 has 16 amino acids. Germline CDR1 and CDR2: SGHRS and YFSETQ. Here the CDR3 reads CASSTRLAGGTDTQYF. CDR3 sequence (DNA): TGCGCCAGCAGCACCCGACTAGCGGGAGGCACAGATACGCAGTATTTT.

CDR3 residues: CSVPGLSNTGELFF. The CDR3 DNA follows: TGCAGCGTTCCGGGACTGTCCAACACCGGGGAGCTGTTTTTT. V and J are TRBV29-1 and TRBJ2-2; D may be TRBD2 (6 bases). Per the germline V gene, CDR1 is SQVTM and CDR2 is ANQGSEA. CDR3 length equals 14 residues. The V end lost 5 bases, the J end lost 2 bases, and 12 bases lay between the germline ends.

For this clone: Germline is not matched at one junction end, which may reflect a read error. This sequence joins TRBV7-2 and TRBJ2-5; TRBD2 matches 9 bases. Germline assignment: CDR1 SGHTA and CDR2 FQGNSA. The CDR3 sequence is 18 residues long. The CDR3 nucleotides read TGTGCCAACAGCTTACTCCTAGCGGGACCAACAATGCAAGAGACCCAGTACTTC. Residues: CANSLLLAGPTMQETQYF.

The chain uses TRBV27 and TRBJ2-2; no reliable D call. V was clipped by 1 base and J by 2 bases, with 17 bases between them. The CDR3 extends over 18 amino acids. The germline CDR1 and CDR2 sequences are MNHEY and SMNVEV (reference sequence). The CDR3 DNA reads TGTGCCAGCAGTTTATTCAGGCAGAGCCGAATCAACACCGGGGAGCTGTTTTTT. It specifies CASSLFRQSRINTGELFF.